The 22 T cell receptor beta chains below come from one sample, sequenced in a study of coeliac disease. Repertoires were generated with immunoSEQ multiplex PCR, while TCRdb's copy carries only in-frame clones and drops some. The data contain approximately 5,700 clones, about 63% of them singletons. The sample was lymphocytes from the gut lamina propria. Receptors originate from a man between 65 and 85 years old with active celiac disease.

CDR3 sequence (DNA): TGTGCCAGCAGCCGGGACAGACTTTCAGCCTATGGCTACACCTTC. It yields the protein CASSRDRLSAYGYTF. V and J are TRBV6-5 and TRBJ1-2, with 7 bases lining up with TRBD1. CDR1 is MNHEY, CDR2 SVGAGI, per germline. The CDR3 covers 15 residues. V lost 6 bases and J lost 4; bases outside the gene matches: 11.

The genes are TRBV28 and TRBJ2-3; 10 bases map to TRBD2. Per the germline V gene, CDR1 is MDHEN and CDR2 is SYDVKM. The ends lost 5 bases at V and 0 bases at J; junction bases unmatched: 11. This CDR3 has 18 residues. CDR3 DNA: TGTGCCAGCAGTATTTGGACTAGCGGATATCCTAGCACAGATACGCAGTATTTT. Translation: CASSIWTSGYPSTDTQYF.

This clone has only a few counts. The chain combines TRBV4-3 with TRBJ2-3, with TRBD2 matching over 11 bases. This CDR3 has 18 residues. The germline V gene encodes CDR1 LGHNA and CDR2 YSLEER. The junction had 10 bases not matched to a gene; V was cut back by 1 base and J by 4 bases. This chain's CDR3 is CASSQVSGGAVDADTQYF. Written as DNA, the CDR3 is TGCGCCAGCAGCCAAGTTAGCGGGGGGGCCGTCGACGCAGATACGCAGTATTTT.

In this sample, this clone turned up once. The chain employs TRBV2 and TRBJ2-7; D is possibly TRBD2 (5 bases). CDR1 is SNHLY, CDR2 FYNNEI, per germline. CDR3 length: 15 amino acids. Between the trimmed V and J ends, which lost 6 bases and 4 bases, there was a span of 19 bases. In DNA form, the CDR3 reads TGTGCCAGCAGATCACTAGTCCCCCGAGATTACGAGCAGTACTTC. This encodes CASRSLVPRDYEQYF.

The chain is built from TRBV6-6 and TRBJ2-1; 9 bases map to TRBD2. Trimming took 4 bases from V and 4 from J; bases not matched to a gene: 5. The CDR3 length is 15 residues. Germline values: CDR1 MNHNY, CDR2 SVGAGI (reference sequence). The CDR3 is CASSSRLADYNEQFF. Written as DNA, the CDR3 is TGTGCCAGCAGTTCCCGACTAGCGGATTACAATGAGCAGTTCTTC.

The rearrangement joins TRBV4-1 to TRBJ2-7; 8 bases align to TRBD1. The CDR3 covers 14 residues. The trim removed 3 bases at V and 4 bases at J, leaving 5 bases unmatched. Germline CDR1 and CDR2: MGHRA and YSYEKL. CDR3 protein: CASSQRQGTYEQYF. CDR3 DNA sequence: TGCGCCAGCAGCCAGAGACAGGGGACGTACGAGCAGTACTTC.

CDR3 protein: CASSSRGGGAVSHEQYF. The CDR3, as DNA: TGTGCCAGCAGTTCGAGGGGCGGGGGGGCTGTTTCCCACGAGCAGTACTTC. This chain joins TRBV27 and TRBJ2-7, with 9 positions matching TRBD2. This CDR3 is 17 amino acids long. Trimming at V came to 4 bases and at J to 5 bases, leaving 15 bases not matched to a gene. The germline V gene encodes CDR1 MNHEY and CDR2 SMNVEV (reference sequence).

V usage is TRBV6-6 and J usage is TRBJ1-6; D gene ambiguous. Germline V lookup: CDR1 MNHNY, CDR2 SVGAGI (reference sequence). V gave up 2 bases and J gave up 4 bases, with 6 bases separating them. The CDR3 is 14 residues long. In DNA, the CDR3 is TGTGCCAGCAGTTACGCAGATTATAATTCACCCCTCCACTTT. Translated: CASSYADYNSPLHF.

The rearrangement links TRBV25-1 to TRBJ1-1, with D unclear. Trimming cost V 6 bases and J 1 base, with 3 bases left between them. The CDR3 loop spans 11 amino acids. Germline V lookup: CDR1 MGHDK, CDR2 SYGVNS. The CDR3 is CASRQNTEAFF. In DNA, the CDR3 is TGTGCCAGCAGACAGAACACTGAAGCTTTCTTT.

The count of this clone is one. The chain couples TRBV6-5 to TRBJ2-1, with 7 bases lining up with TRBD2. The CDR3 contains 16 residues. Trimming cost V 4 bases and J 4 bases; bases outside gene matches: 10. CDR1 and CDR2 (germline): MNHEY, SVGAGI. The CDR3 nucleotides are TGTGCCAGCAGTTCGGGGACCGGGACTAATTACAATGAGCAGTTCTTC. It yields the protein CASSSGTGTNYNEQFF.

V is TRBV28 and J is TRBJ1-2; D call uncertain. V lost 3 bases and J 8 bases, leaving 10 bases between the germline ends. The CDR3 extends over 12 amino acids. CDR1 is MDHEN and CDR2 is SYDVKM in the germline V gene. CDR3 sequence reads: CASSFSPQGYTF. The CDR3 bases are TGTGCCAGCAGTTTTAGTCCACAGGGCTACACCTTC.

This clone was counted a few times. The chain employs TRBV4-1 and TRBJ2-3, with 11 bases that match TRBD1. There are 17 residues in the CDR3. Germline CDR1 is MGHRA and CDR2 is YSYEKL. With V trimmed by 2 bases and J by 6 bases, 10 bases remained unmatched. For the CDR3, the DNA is TGCGCCAGCAGCCAACAGACCGGGACAGGGGGTTTGGATACGCAGTATTTT. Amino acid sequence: CASSQQTGTGGLDTQYF.

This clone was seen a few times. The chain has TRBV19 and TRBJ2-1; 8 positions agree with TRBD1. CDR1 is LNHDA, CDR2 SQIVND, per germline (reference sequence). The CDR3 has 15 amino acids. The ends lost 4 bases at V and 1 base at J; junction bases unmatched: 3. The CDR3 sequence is CASSTRTGSYNEQFF. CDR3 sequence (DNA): TGTGCCAGTAGTACCCGGACAGGGTCCTACAATGAGCAGTTCTTC.

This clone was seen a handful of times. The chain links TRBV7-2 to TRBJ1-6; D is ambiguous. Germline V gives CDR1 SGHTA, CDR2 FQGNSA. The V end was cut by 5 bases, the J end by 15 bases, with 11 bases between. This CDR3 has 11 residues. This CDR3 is CASSEQFLLHF. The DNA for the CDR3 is TGTGCCAGCAGCGAACAGTTTCTCCTCCACTTT.

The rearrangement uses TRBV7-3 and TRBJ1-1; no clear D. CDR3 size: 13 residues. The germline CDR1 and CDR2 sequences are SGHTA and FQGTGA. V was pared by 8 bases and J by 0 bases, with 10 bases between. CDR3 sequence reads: CASAAAMNTEAFF. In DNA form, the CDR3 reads TGTGCCAGCGCGGCGGCTATGAACACTGAAGCTTTCTTT.

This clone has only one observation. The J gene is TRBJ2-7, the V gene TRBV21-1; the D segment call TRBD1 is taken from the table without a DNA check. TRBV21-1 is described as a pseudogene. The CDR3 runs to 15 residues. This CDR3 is CASSKHRDSSYEQYF. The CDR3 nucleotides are TGTGCCAGCAGCAAACACCGGGACAGCTCCTACGAGCAGTACTTC.

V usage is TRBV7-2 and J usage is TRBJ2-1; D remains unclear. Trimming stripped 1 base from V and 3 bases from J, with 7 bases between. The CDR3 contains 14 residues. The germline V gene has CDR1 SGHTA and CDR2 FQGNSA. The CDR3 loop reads CASSLVRHYNEQFF. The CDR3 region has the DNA TGTGCCAGCAGCTTAGTGCGGCACTACAATGAGCAGTTCTTC.

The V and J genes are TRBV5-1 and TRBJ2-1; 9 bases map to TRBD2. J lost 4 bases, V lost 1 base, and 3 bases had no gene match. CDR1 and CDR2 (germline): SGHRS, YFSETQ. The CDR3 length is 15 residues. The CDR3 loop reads CASSLLSGGYNEQFF. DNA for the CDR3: TGCGCCAGCAGCTTGCTTAGCGGGGGATACAATGAGCAGTTCTTC.

CDR3 nucleotides: TGCGCCAGCCCAGCAGGCTTCACAGATACGCAGTATTTT. Protein product: CASPAGFTDTQYF. The rearrangement links TRBV10-1 to TRBJ2-3; D remains ambiguous. The ends were cut back, 8 bases at V and 2 bases at J, with 11 bases in the middle. The CDR3 consists of 13 residues. Looked up from germline, CDR1 is WNHNN and CDR2 is SYGVQD (reference sequence).

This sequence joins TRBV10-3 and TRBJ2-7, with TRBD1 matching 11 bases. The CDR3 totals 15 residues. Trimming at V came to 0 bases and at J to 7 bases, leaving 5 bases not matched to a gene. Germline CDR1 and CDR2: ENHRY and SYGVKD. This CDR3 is CAISESGQGAGEQYF. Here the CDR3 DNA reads TGTGCCATCAGTGAGTCTGGACAGGGGGCGGGAGAGCAGTACTTC.

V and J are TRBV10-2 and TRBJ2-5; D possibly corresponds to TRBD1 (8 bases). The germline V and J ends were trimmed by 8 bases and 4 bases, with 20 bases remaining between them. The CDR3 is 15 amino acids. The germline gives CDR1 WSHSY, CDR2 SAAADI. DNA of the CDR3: TGCGCCAGCGGGGAACAGGGGGGGATAGGAGAGACCCAGTACTTC. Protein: CASGEQGGIGETQYF.

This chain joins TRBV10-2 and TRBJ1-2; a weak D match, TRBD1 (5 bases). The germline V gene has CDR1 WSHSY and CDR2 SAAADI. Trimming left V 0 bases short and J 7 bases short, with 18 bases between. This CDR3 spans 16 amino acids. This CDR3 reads CASSESILDKLGGYTF. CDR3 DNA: TGCGCCAGCAGTGAGTCGATTCTGGACAAGCTGGGTGGCTACACCTTC.